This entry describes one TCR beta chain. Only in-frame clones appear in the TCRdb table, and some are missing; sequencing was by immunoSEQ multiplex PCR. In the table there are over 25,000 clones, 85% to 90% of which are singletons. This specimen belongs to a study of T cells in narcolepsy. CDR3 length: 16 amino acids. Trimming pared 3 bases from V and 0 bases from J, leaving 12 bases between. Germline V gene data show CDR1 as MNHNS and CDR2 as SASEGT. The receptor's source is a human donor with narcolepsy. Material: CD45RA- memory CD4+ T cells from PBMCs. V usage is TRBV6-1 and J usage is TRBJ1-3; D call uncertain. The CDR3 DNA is TGTGCCAGCAGTGAGAGGGAGGGTATCTCTGGAAACACCATATATTTT. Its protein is CASSEREGISGNTIYF.